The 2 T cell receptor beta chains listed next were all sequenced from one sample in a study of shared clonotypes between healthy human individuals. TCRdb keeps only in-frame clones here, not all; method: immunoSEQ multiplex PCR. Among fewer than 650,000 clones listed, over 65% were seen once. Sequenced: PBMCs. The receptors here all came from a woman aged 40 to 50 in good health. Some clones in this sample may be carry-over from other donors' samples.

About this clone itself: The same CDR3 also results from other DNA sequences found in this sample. In DNA form, the CDR3 reads TGTGCCAGCTCACCGGGAAATTCACCCCTCCACTTT. Translated, it gives CASSPGNSPLHF. J is TRBJ1-6 and V is TRBV18, with D unclear. V shed 3 bases and J shed 7 bases, with 4 bases lying between them. This CDR3 region has 12 residues. Germline-derived CDR1 and CDR2 are KGHSH and LQKENI.

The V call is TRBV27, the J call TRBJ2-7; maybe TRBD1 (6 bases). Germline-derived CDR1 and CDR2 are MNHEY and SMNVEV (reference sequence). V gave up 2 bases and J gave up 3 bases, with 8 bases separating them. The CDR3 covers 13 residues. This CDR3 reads CASSLRDNYEQYF. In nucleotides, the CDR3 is TGTGCCAGCAGTTTACGGGACAACTACGAGCAGTACTTC.